The T cell receptor (beta chain) under discussion was sequenced for a study of cytomegalovirus exposure and HLA in healthy donors. V trimming: 0 bases; J trimming: 8 bases; junction bases outside the gene matches: 6. From germline, CDR1 is LGHNA and CDR2 YNFKEQ. This CDR3 is built from 16 residues. PCR primers comprised 60 Vbeta and 13 Jbeta primers. Sequenced by immunoSEQ multiplex PCR; TCRdb stores in-frame clones only, minus some. The sample spans tens of thousands of clones; the ten largest clones claim about 6.4%. Donors in the study were healthy people who gave bone marrow. This chain links TRBV4-2 with TRBJ2-1; the match to TRBD1 covers 11 bases. The receptor's source is a human donor in good health. Source material: PBMCs. The CDR3 is CASSQDLGQGADEQFF. The CDR3 DNA sequence: TGTGCCAGCAGCCAAGATCTCGGACAGGGGGCCGATGAGCAGTTCTTC.